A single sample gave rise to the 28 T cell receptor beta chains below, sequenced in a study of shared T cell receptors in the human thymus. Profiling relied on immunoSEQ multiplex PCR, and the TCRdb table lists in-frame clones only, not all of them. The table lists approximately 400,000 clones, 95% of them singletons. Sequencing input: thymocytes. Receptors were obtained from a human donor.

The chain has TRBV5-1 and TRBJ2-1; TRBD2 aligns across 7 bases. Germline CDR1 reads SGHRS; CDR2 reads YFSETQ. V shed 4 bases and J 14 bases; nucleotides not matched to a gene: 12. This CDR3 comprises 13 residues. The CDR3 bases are TGCGCCAGCAGCGAGCCGGGGGGAAGCGCGGAGTTCTTC. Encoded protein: CASSEPGGSAEFF. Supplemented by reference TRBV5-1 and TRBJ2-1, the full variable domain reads KAGVTQTPRYLIKTRGQQVTLSCSPISGHRSVSWYQQTPGQGLQFLFEYFSETQRNKGNFPGRFSGRQFSNSRSEMNVSTLELGDSALYLCASSEPGGSAEFFGPGTRLTVL.

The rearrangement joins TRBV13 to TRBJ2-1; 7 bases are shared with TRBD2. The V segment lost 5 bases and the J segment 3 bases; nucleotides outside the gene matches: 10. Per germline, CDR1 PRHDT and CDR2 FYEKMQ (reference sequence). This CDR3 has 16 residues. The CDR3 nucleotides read TGTGCCAGCAGCCCCGTGGCGCGGGAGATCTACAATGAGCAGTTCTTC. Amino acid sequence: CASSPVAREIYNEQFF.

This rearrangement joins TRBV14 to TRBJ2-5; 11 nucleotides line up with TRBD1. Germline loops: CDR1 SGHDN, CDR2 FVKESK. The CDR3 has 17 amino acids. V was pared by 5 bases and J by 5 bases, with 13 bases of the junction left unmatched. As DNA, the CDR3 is TGTGCCAGCAGCGGAAGAGGAGGACAGGGGGCTTGGGAGACCCAGTACTTC. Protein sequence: CASSGRGGQGAWETQYF.

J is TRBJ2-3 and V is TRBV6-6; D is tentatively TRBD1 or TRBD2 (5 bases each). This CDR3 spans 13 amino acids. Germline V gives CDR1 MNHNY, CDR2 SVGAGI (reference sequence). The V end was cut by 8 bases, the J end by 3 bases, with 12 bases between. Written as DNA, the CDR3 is TGTGCCAGCGGGGGTCCGGGGACAGATACGCAGTATTTT. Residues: CASGGPGTDTQYF.

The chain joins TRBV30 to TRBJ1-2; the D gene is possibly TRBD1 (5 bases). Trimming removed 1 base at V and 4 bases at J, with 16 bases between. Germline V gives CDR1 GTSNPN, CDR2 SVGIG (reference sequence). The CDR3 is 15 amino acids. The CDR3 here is CAWSDPGRQIYGYTF. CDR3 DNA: TGTGCCTGGAGTGACCCGGGACGCCAAATCTATGGCTACACCTTC.

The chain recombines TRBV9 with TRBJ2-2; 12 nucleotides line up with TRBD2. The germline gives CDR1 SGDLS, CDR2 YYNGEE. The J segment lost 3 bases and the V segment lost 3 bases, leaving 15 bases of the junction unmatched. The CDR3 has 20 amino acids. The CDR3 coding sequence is TGTGCCAGCAGCGGTAGTAGGTCTAGCGGGAGGGCCTGTGACACCGGGGAGCTGTTTTTT. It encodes CASSGSRSSGRACDTGELFF.

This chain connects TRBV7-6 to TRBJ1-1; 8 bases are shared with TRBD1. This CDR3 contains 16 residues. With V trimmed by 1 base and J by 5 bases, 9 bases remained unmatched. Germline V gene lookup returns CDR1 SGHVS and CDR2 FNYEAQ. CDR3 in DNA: TGTGCCAGCAGCTTAGAGGAGGGACAGGCCTTGACTGAAGCTTTCTTT. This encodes CASSLEEGQALTEAFF.

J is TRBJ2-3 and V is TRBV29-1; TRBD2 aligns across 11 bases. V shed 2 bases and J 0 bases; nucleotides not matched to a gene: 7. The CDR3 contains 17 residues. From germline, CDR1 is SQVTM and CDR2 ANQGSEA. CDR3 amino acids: CSVEIGLAGASTDTQYF. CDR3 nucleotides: TGCAGCGTTGAAATAGGACTAGCGGGTGCTAGCACAGATACGCAGTATTTT.

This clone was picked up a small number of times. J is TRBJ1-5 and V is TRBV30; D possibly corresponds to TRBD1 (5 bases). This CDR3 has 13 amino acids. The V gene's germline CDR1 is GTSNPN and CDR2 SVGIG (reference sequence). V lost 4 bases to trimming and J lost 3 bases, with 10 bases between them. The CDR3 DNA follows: TGTGCCTGGACACCAGGGTACAATCAGCCCCAGCATTTT. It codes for CAWTPGYNQPQHF.

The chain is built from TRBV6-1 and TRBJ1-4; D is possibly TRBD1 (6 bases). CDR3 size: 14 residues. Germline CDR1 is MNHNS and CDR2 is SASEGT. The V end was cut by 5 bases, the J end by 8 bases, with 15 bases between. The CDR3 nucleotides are TGTGCCAGCAGTTTCAGGGGAAGGAAGGAAAAACTGTTTTTT. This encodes CASSFRGRKEKLFF.

In nucleotides, the CDR3 is TGTGCCAGCAGCCTTCGCGTCGGACACAGCACAGATACGCAGTATTTT. It codes for CASSLRVGHSTDTQYF. The chain is built from TRBV14 and TRBJ2-3, with a possible D match to TRBD1 (5 bases). The CDR3 consists of 16 residues. The ends were cut back, 4 bases at V and 0 bases at J, with 14 bases in the middle. Germline CDR1 SGHDN, CDR2 FVKESK.

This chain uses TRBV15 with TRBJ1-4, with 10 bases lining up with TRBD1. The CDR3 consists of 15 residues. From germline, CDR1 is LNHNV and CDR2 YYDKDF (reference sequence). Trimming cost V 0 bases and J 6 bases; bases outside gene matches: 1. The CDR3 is CATSREGTGDEKLFF. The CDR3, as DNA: TGTGCCACCAGCAGAGAAGGGACAGGGGATGAAAAACTGTTTTTT.

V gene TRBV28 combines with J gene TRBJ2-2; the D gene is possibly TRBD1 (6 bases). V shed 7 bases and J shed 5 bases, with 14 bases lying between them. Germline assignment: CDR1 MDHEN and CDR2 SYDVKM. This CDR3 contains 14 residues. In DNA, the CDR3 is TGTGCCAGCACCGCGGCAGGGGTAACCGGGGAGCTGTTTTTT. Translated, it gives CASTAAGVTGELFF.

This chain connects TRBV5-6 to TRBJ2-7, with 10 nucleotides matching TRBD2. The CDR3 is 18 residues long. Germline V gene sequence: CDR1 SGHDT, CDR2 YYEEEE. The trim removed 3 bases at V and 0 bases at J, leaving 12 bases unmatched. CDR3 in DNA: TGTGCCAGCAGCTCGGGGGGACGGCTAGCGGGAGACTCCTACGAGCAGTACTTC. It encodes CASSSGGRLAGDSYEQYF.

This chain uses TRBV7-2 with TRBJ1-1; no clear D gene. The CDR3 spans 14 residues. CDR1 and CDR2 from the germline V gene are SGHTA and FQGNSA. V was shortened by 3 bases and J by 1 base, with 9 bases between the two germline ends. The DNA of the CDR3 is TGTGCCAGCAGCTTCCAGTGGTGGAACACTGAAGCTTTCTTT. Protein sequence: CASSFQWWNTEAFF.

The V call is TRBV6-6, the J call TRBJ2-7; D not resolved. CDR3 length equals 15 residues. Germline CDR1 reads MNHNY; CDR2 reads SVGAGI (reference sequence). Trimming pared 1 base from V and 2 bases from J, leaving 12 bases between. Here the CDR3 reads CASSYFTSLAYEQYF. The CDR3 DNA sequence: TGTGCCAGCAGTTACTTCACATCACTCGCCTACGAGCAGTACTTC.

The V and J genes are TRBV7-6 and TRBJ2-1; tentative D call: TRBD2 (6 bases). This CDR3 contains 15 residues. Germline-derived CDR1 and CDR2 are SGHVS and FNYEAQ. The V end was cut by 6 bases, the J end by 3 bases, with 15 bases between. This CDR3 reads CASSRGGIDYNEQFF. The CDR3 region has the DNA TGTGCCAGCAGTAGAGGCGGGATAGACTACAATGAGCAGTTCTTC.

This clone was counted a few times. The CDR3 region is CASSYRARTRAQHF. CDR3 in DNA: TGTGCCAGCAGTTACCGGGCCAGGACCAGGGCCCAGCATTTT. V gene TRBV28 combines with J gene TRBJ1-5, with D perhaps matching TRBD1 (5 bases). Trimming took off 4 bases at V and 11 bases at J, with 18 bases between the two ends. The germline gives CDR1 MDHEN, CDR2 SYDVKM. The CDR3 has 14 amino acids.

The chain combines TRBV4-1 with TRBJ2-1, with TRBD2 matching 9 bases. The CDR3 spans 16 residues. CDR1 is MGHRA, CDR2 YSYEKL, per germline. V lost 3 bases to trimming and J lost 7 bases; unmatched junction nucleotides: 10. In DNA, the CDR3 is TGCGCCAGCAGCCAGGAAAAGCGGGAGGCTAGAAATGAGCAGTTCTTC. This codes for CASSQEKREARNEQFF.

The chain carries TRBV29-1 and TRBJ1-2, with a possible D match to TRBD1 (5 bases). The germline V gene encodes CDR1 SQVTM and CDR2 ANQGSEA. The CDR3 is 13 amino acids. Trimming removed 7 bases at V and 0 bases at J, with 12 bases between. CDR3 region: CSAGPGPNYGYTF. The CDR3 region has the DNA TGCAGCGCGGGACCGGGACCTAACTATGGCTACACCTTC.

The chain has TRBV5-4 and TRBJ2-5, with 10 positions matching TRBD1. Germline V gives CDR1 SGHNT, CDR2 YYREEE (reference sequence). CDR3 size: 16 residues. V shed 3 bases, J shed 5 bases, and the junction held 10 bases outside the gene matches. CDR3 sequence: CASSCRLDRGMETQYF. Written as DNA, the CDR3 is TGTGCCAGCAGCTGCCGCCTGGACAGGGGGATGGAGACCCAGTACTTC.

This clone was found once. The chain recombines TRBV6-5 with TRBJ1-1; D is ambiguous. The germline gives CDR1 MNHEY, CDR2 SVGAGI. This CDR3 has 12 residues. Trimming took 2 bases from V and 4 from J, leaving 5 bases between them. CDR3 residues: CASSYKGTEAFF. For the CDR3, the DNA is TGTGCCAGCAGTTACAAGGGCACTGAAGCTTTCTTT.

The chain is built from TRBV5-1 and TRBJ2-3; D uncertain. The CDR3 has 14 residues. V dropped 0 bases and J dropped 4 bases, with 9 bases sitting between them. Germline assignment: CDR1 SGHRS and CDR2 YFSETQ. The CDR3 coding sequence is TGCGCCAGCAGCTTGGCGGTGGGCCCAGATACGCAGTATTTT. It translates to CASSLAVGPDTQYF.

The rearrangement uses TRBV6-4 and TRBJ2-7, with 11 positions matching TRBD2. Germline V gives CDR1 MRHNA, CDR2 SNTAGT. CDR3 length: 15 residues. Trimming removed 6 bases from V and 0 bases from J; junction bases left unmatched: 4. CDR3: CASRQLAGDSYEQYF. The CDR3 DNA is TGTGCCAGCAGACAACTAGCGGGGGACTCCTACGAGCAGTACTTC.

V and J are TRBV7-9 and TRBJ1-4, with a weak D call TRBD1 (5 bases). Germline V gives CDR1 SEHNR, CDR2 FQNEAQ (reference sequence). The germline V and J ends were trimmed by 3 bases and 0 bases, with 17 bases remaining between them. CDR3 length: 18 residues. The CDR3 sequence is CASSFASRVDTTNEKLFF. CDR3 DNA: TGTGCCAGCAGCTTCGCTTCCAGGGTTGATACAACTAATGAAAAACTGTTTTTT.

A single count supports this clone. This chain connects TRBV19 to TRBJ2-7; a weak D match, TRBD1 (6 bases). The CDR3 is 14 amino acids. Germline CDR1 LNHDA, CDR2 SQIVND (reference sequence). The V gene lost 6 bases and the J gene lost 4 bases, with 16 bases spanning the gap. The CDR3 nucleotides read TGTGCCAGTAGAAGGGGAAACAGGGTGTACGAGCAGTACTTC. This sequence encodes CASRRGNRVYEQYF.

CDR3 coding DNA: TGTGCCAGCAGTTTATCAAAATCCGGCGTAGCGCCTACCCAAGAGACCCAGTACTTC. Translation: CASSLSKSGVAPTQETQYF. J is TRBJ2-5 and V is TRBV27; D may be TRBD2 (5 bases). This CDR3 contains 19 residues. The germline gives CDR1 MNHEY, CDR2 SMNVEV (reference sequence). Trimming pared 0 bases from V and 1 base from J, leaving 21 bases between.

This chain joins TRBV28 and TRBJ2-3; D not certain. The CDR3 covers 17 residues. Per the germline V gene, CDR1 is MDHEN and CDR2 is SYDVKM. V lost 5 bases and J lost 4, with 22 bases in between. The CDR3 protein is CASSPLPTYVLADTQYF. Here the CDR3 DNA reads TGTGCCAGCAGTCCGCTTCCGACCTATGTTTTGGCAGATACGCAGTATTTT.